This T cell receptor (beta chain) stems from a study of shared clonotypes between healthy human individuals. In the original analysis: ImmunoSEQ output held junction-only sequences without quality scores, so filtering differed. Profiling relied on immunoSEQ multiplex PCR, and the TCRdb table lists in-frame clones only, not all of them. Clone size and the V and J calls come from that table; the DNA yielded D and trimming. The sample includes under 2.5 million clones, around 92% of them seen just once. Trimming at V came to 2 bases and at J to 0 bases, leaving 8 bases not matched to a gene. The CDR3 has 17 residues. Germline CDR1 SGHTA, CDR2 FQGTGA.

The rearrangement joins TRBV7-3 to TRBJ1-2; 8 bases are a match to TRBD1. This clonotype was obtained from a man between 18 and 35 years old in good health. Some clones in this sample may be carry-over from other donors' samples. The sequenced sample was naive CD4+ T cells from PBMCs. Subset: CD45RA+ positively selected. For the CDR3, the DNA is TGTGCCAGCAGCTTATTTGGGACAGGAACGCCTAACTATGGCTACACCTTC. Translation gives CASSLFGTGTPNYGYTF.